The 30 T cell receptor beta chains reported below all come from one sample, sequenced in a study of T cell changes during pregnancy in multiple sclerosis. Method: immunoSEQ multiplex PCR; TCRdb's copy keeps in-frame clones and lacks some. Altogether about 70,000 clones are present, about nine tenths being singletons, with the ten largest covering about 0.27%. Sequencing used CD4+ T cells from peripheral blood mononuclear cells, obtained after pregnancy. These receptors came from a female donor with multiple sclerosis, enrolled in a pregnancy study.

The chain recombines TRBV11-2 with TRBJ1-2; 10 positions agree with TRBD1. V shed 2 bases and J 10 bases; nucleotides not matched to a gene: 4. CDR3 length: 13 residues. CDR1 SGHAT and CDR2 FQNNGV come from the germline V gene. The CDR3 region is CASSLSGQGVYTF. The DNA for the CDR3 is TGTGCCAGCAGCTTATCCGGACAGGGGGTCTACACCTTC.

The V call is TRBV5-1, the J call TRBJ2-1, with TRBD2 identical over 9 bases. V dropped 2 bases and J dropped 4; count of bases not matched to a gene: 10. Germline V gene lookup returns CDR1 SGHRS and CDR2 YFSETQ. This CDR3 is built from 17 residues. CDR3 sequence: CASSFAGLAGPYNEQFF. The CDR3 nucleotides read TGCGCCAGCAGCTTCGCCGGTCTAGCGGGACCTTACAATGAGCAGTTCTTC.

The chain links TRBV5-6 to TRBJ1-4; TRBD1 might be the D (5 bases). The CDR3 has 14 amino acids. CDR1 and CDR2 (germline): SGHDT, YYEEEE. Trimming removed 4 bases from V and 8 bases from J, with 15 bases in between. The CDR3 loop is CASSPYRMGEKLFF. As DNA, the CDR3 is TGTGCCAGCAGCCCTTACAGGATGGGCGAAAAACTGTTTTTT. Complete variable domain (other parts from reference TRBV5-6 and TRBJ1-4): DAGVTQSPTHLIKTRGQQVTLRCSPKSGHDTVSWYQQALGQGPQFIFQYYEEEERQRGNFPDRFSGHQFPNYSSELNVNALLLGDSALYLCASSPYRMGEKLFFGSGTQLSVL.

This clone was observed a handful of times. The chain carries TRBV6-5 and TRBJ1-2; 10 positions agree with TRBD1. Per germline, CDR1 MNHEY and CDR2 SVGAGI. J gave up 5 bases and V 6 bases, and 6 bases lay outside the gene matches. The CDR3 is 14 amino acids. The CDR3 nucleotides read TGTGCCAGCAGACCCGACAGGGGGCGTTATGGCTACACCTTC. This encodes CASRPDRGRYGYTF.

This chain uses TRBV19 with TRBJ2-1; TRBD2 agrees at 14 bases. From germline, CDR1 is LNHDA and CDR2 SQIVND (reference sequence). V shed 4 bases, J shed 10 bases, and the junction held 6 bases outside the gene matches. This CDR3 contains 15 residues. Here the CDR3 DNA reads TGTGCCAGTAGTAACGGGACTAGCGGGAGACGGGAGCAGTTCTTC. It is translated as CASSNGTSGRREQFF.

The chain carries TRBV6-1 and TRBJ1-3; no definite D call. This CDR3 is built from 16 residues. V was cut by 4 bases and J by 0 bases, with 13 bases left in between. Germline-derived CDR1 and CDR2 are MNHNS and SASEGT. CDR3 sequence: CASSVVPESSGNTIYF. The CDR3 DNA sequence: TGTGCCAGCAGTGTGGTGCCAGAAAGCTCTGGAAACACCATATATTTT.

The chain is built from TRBV11-1 and TRBJ2-7, with D possibly TRBD2 on 6 matching bases. Germline values: CDR1 SGHAT, CDR2 FQDESV (reference sequence). The CDR3 loop spans 15 amino acids. The V gene lost 1 base and the J gene lost 0 bases, with 10 bases spanning the gap. This chain's CDR3 is CASSLEISGSYEQYF. CDR3 DNA sequence: TGTGCCAGCAGCTTAGAGATTAGCGGCTCCTACGAGCAGTACTTC. Combining the CDR3 with reference TRBV11-1 and TRBJ2-7 gives the whole variable domain EAEVAQSPRYKITEKSQAVAFWCDPISGHATLYWYRQILGQGPELLVQFQDESVVDDSQLPKDRFSAERLKGVDSTLKIQPAELGDSAMYLCASSLEISGSYEQYFGPGTRLTVT.

This chain joins TRBV19 and TRBJ1-3, with 8 bases that match TRBD1. Trimming took 5 bases from V and 4 from J; bases not matched to a gene: 16. Germline V gene data show CDR1 as LNHDA and CDR2 as SQIVND (reference sequence). This CDR3 contains 18 residues. In DNA, the CDR3 is TGTGCCAGTAGTCCCCGGACAGGGATGGCTTTTTCGGGAAACACCATATATTTT. This sequence encodes CASSPRTGMAFSGNTIYF.

This rearrangement joins TRBV12-5 to TRBJ1-1; no clear D gene. Germline CDR1 is LGHNT and CDR2 is FRNRAP. Trimming took 5 bases from V and 10 from J, leaving 14 bases between them. The CDR3 consists of 12 residues. The CDR3 bases are TGTGCTAGTGGTCGGGATGGGGAGAGAGCTTTCTTT. Its protein is CASGRDGERAFF.

About this clone itself: Germline is not matched at one junction end, which may reflect a read error. Other DNA sequences of this sample code for an identical CDR3. This sequence joins TRBV4-2 and TRBJ1-4, with D possibly being TRBD1 (5 bases). The CDR3 spans 13 residues. Germline lookup yields CDR1 LGHNA and CDR2 YNFKEQ. DNA for the CDR3: TGTGCCAGCAGGGGGTCAGGGAATGAAAAACTGTTCTTT. This codes for CASRGSGNEKLFF.

This CDR3 is CASSQEGTGDPNYGYTF. The CDR3 DNA follows: TGCGCCAGCAGCCAAGAGGGGACAGGAGATCCTAACTATGGCTACACCTTC. The V call is TRBV4-1, the J call TRBJ1-2; 8 nucleotides agree with TRBD1. CDR1 is MGHRA, CDR2 YSYEKL, per germline. With V trimmed by 0 bases and J by 0 bases, 6 bases remained unmatched. This CDR3 is built from 17 residues.

This CDR3 reads CASSLSRGTTDTQYF. DNA of the CDR3: TGCGCCAGCAGCTTGTCCAGGGGGACCACAGATACGCAGTATTTT. V usage is TRBV5-1 and J usage is TRBJ2-3, with 7 bases matching TRBD1. The V gene end was trimmed by 1 base and the J gene end by 2 bases; junction bases not matched to a gene: 4. This CDR3 has 15 amino acids. The V gene's germline CDR1 is SGHRS and CDR2 YFSETQ.

In nucleotides, the CDR3 is TGTGCCAGCAGCTTAGGTGTCGGGGGAAAGTTGAACACTGAAGCTTTCTTT. This sequence encodes CASSLGVGGKLNTEAFF. The V call is TRBV11-2, the J call TRBJ1-1; a weak D match, TRBD1 (5 bases). Germline loops: CDR1 SGHAT, CDR2 FQNNGV. V was cut by 1 base and J by 0 bases, with 15 bases left in between. The CDR3 has 17 amino acids.

This clone has more than one count but fewer than ten. The CDR3 reads CASSPTGAGIYEQYF. As DNA, the CDR3 is TGTGCCAGCAGCCCTACCGGAGCGGGAATCTACGAGCAGTACTTC. The gene calls are TRBV7-8 and TRBJ2-7; TRBD2 matches 7 bases. Germline assignment: CDR1 SGHVS and CDR2 FQNEAQ. This CDR3 spans 15 amino acids. Trimming took 5 bases from V and 3 from J; bases not matched to a gene: 10.

The chain employs TRBV6-1 and TRBJ1-5; 10 nucleotides line up with TRBD1. Germline V gene lookup returns CDR1 MNHNS and CDR2 SASEGT. J lost 6 bases, V lost 3 bases, and 17 bases had no gene match. There are 19 residues in the CDR3. CDR3 nucleotide sequence: TGTGCCAGCAGTGAGGATTTGACAGGGGGCATATTAGGGGTTCAGCCCCAGCATTTT. Protein product: CASSEDLTGGILGVQPQHF.

The chain is built from TRBV7-2 and TRBJ2-1; 10 bases line up with TRBD1. The CDR3 is made up of 15 amino acids. Per germline, CDR1 SGHTA and CDR2 FQGNSA. V lost 3 bases, J lost 4 bases, and 3 bases stayed unmatched. CDR3 protein: CASSFDRGPYNEQFF. The CDR3 DNA sequence: TGTGCCAGCAGCTTCGACAGGGGGCCGTACAATGAGCAGTTCTTC.

The chain combines TRBV5-4 with TRBJ2-2; D is ambiguous. CDR3 size: 15 residues. The V and J ends lost 2 bases and 7 bases respectively, with 15 bases between them. Germline V gene sequence: CDR1 SGHNT, CDR2 YYREEE (reference sequence). The CDR3 region is CASSFGTPVLGELFF. The CDR3, as DNA: TGTGCCAGCAGCTTTGGCACGCCCGTGCTCGGGGAGCTGTTTTTT.

V is TRBV5-1 and J is TRBJ2-1; a weak D match, TRBD1 (5 bases). Trimming shortened V by 2 bases and J by 7 bases, and 13 bases separated the two germline ends. The CDR3 is made up of 14 amino acids. CDR1 SGHRS and CDR2 YFSETQ come from the germline V gene. The CDR3 bases are TGCGCCAGCAGCTTCTCTACCAGGGATAATGAGCAGTTCTTC. Translating it yields CASSFSTRDNEQFF.

V and J are TRBV28 and TRBJ1-5; D is unclear. Trimming took off 7 bases at V and 7 bases at J, with 20 bases between the two ends. This CDR3 contains 15 residues. Per the germline V gene, CDR1 is MDHEN and CDR2 is SYDVKM. Here the CDR3 DNA reads TGTGCCAGCAATAAAGATGCGGGAAGTTGGCAGCCCCAGCATTTT. As protein: CASNKDAGSWQPQHF.

V is TRBV28 and J is TRBJ1-1, with 10 bases fitting TRBD1. J was trimmed by 6 bases and V by 10 bases; bases with no gene match: 5. The CDR3 contains 12 residues. Germline CDR1 is MDHEN and CDR2 is SYDVKM. CDR3 coding DNA: TGTGCCACTGAGGGGACAGGGGCTGAAGCTTTCTTT. Encoded protein: CATEGTGAEAFF. Full variable domain (outside the CDR3, taken from reference TRBV28 and TRBJ1-1): DVKVTQSSRYLVKRTGEKVFLECVQDMDHENMFWYRQDPGLGLRLIYFSYDVKMKEKGDIPEGYSVSREKKERFSLILESASTNQTSMYLCATEGTGAEAFFGQGTRLTVV.

The chain is built from TRBV5-4 and TRBJ2-2; 7 nucleotides match TRBD2. This CDR3 is built from 14 residues. Germline CDR1 and CDR2: SGHNT and YYREEE (reference sequence). Unmatched junction bases numbered 6, after V lost 6 bases and J lost 4 bases. The CDR3 reads CASTDRTSTGELFF. DNA for the CDR3: TGTGCCAGCACCGATCGGACTAGCACCGGGGAGCTGTTTTTT.

The chain employs TRBV6-1 and TRBJ2-5; D gene ambiguous. Trimming removed 4 bases from V and 3 bases from J, with 9 bases in between. Germline CDR1 is MNHNS and CDR2 is SASEGT. This CDR3 is built from 13 residues. The CDR3 reads CASSAGAKETQYF. The CDR3, as DNA: TGTGCCAGCAGTGCCGGAGCTAAAGAGACCCAGTACTTC.

DNA of the CDR3: TGTGCCAGCAGCTTTAGGACTAGCTCCTACGAGCAGTACTTC. This encodes CASSFRTSSYEQYF. The V gene is TRBV7-9, the J gene TRBJ2-7; 7 positions match TRBD2. Germline-derived CDR1 and CDR2 are SEHNR and FQNEAQ (reference sequence). The CDR3 spans 14 residues. The V and J ends lost 3 bases and 0 bases, in that order; junction bases with no gene match: 2.

V gene TRBV7-9 combines with J gene TRBJ1-1; 8 nucleotides agree with TRBD1. The length of the CDR3 is 15 residues. With V trimmed by 5 bases and J by 2 bases, 7 bases remained unmatched. Germline assignment: CDR1 SEHNR and CDR2 FQNEAQ (reference sequence). CDR3 DNA sequence: TGTGCCAGCAGCCCAAGGACAGGGACTAACACTGAAGCTTTCTTT. It codes for CASSPRTGTNTEAFF.

The V call is TRBV9, the J call TRBJ2-7; D perhaps matches TRBD1 (5 bases). The CDR3 has 17 residues. Germline V lookup: CDR1 SGDLS, CDR2 YYNGEE. V lost 0 bases and J 1 base, leaving 17 bases between the germline ends. The CDR3 loop reads CASSVASGPSQSYEQYF. In DNA form, the CDR3 reads TGTGCCAGCAGCGTAGCGTCAGGGCCTTCCCAATCCTACGAGCAGTACTTC.

This chain links TRBV30 with TRBJ1-5; possible D gene TRBD1, 6 bases. Germline V gives CDR1 GTSNPN, CDR2 SVGIG (reference sequence). V was cut by 4 bases and J by 2 bases, with 9 bases left in between. The length of the CDR3 is 13 residues. As DNA, the CDR3 is TGTGCCTGGAAGGGGGGGGGCAATCAGCCCCAGCATTTT. This translates into CAWKGGGNQPQHF.

The genes are TRBV28 and TRBJ1-4, with a tentative D call TRBD1 (6 bases). V lost 3 bases and J lost 4, with 9 bases in between. CDR3 length: 14 residues. Germline CDR1 reads MDHEN; CDR2 reads SYDVKM. The CDR3 bases are TGTGCCAGCAGTTTTCAACAGGGTAATGAAAAACTGTTTTTT. Amino acids: CASSFQQGNEKLFF.

The rearrangement links TRBV11-2 to TRBJ2-4; weak D call: TRBD2 (6 bases). Germline CDR1 SGHAT, CDR2 FQNNGV. V was clipped by 4 bases and J by 4 bases, with 11 bases between them. CDR3 length: 14 residues. CDR3 protein: CASSSGSGKNIQYF. The CDR3 nucleotides read TGTGCCAGCAGCTCGGGTAGCGGTAAAAACATTCAGTACTTC.

The rearrangement links TRBV9 to TRBJ2-3; 7 nucleotides match TRBD1. Germline loops: CDR1 SGDLS, CDR2 YYNGEE. With 3 bases clipped from V and 2 bases from J, the junction kept 6 bases outside the gene matches. The CDR3 contains 15 residues. The CDR3 sequence: CASSARQGITDTQYF. The CDR3 DNA reads TGTGCCAGCAGCGCTCGACAGGGAATCACAGATACGCAGTATTTT.

With regard to this clone: Other nucleotide sequences from this sample produce the same CDR3. The J gene is TRBJ2-7, the V gene TRBV27; TRBD1 matches 8 bases. CDR3 length: 15 amino acids. CDR1 is MNHEY and CDR2 is SMNVEV in the germline V gene (reference sequence). V lost 3 bases, J lost 2 bases, and 6 bases stayed unmatched. The CDR3 DNA sequence: TGTGCCAGCAGTTTCTTCGGACAGGGTGCCTACGAGCAGTACTTC. It codes for CASSFFGQGAYEQYF.